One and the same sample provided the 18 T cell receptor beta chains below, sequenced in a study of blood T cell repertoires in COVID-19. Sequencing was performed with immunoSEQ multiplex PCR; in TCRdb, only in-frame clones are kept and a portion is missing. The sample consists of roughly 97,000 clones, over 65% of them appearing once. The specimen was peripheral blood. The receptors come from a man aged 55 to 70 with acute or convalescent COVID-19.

The CDR3 nucleotides read TGTGCCACCAGTGATTCCGAAAAAATGGGACTAGCGGGAGCAGATGAGCAGTTCTTC. Residues: CATSDSEKMGLAGADEQFF. The rearrangement links TRBV24-1 to TRBJ2-1; 14 bases map to TRBD2. The CDR3 has 19 residues. Germline-derived CDR1 and CDR2 are KGHDR and SFDVKD. V lost 2 bases, J lost 8 bases, and 13 bases stayed unmatched.

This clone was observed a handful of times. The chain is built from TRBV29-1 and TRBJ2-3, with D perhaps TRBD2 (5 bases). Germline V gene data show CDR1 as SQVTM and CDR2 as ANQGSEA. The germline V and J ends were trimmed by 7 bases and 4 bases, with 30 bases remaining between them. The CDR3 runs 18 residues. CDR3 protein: CSAGIRAGPYSTADTQYF. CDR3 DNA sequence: TGCAGCGCCGGGATTCGGGCGGGCCCCTATAGTACGGCAGATACGCAGTATTTT.

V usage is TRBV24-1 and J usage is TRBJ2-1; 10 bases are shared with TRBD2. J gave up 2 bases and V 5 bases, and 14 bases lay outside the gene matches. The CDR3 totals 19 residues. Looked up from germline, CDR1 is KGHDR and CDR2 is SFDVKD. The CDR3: CATSAGKSSGSYTYNEQFF. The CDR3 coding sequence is TGTGCCACCAGTGCCGGCAAATCTAGCGGGAGCTATACCTACAATGAGCAGTTCTTC.

As DNA, the CDR3 is TGTGCCAGCAGCTTTAGCGGGAGTACGGGCTACGAGCAGTACTTC. It codes for CASSFSGSTGYEQYF. The V and J genes are TRBV6-5 and TRBJ2-7; TRBD2 matches at 9 bases. The CDR3 length is 15 residues. Germline assignment: CDR1 MNHEY and CDR2 SVGAGI. V was clipped by 6 bases and J by 3 bases; unmatched bases: 9.

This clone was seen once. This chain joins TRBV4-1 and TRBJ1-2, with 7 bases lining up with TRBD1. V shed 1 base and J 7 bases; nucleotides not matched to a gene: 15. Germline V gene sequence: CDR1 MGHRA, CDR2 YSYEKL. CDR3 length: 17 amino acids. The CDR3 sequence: CASSQGYPDRERSGYTF. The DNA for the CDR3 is TGCGCCAGCAGCCAAGGCTACCCCGACAGGGAAAGGAGTGGCTACACCTTC.

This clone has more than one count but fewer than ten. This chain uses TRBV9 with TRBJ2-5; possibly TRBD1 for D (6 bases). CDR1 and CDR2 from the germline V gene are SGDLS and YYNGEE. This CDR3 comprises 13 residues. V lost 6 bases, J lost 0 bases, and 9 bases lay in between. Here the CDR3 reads CASNGQNQETQYF. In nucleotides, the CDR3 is TGTGCCAGCAACGGACAGAACCAAGAGACCCAGTACTTC.

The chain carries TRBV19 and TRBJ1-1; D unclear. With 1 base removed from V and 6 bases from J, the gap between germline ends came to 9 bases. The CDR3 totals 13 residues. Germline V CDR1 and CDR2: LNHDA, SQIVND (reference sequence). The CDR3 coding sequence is TGTGCCAGTAGTATAGTAGTGGGCCCTGAAGCTTTCTTT. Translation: CASSIVVGPEAFF.

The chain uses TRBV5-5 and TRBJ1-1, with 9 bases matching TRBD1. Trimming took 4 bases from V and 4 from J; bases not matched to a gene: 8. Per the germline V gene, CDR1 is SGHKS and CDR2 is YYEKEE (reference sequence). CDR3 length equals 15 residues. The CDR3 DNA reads TGTGCCAGCAGCAAGGGGACAGGGAGTCTCACTGAAGCTTTCTTT. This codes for CASSKGTGSLTEAFF.

This CDR3 reads CASSGTGGRYGYTF. The DNA of the CDR3 is TGTGCCAGCAGTGGGACAGGGGGCCGCTATGGCTACACCTTC. V usage is TRBV2 and J usage is TRBJ1-2; TRBD1 matches 11 bases. Trimming took 4 bases from V and 4 from J; bases not matched to a gene: 2. CDR3 length: 14 residues. Germline V gene sequence: CDR1 SNHLY, CDR2 FYNNEI.

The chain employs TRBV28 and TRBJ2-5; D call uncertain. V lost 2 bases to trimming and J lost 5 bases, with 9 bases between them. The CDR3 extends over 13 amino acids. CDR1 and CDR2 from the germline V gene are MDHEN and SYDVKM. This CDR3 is CASSLGQTETQYF. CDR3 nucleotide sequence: TGTGCCAGCAGTTTAGGGCAAACGGAGACCCAGTACTTC.

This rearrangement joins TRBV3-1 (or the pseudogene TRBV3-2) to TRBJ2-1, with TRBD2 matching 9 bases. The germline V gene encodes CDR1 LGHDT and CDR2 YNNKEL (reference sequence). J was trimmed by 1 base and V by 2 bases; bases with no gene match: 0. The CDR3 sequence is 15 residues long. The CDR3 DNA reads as TGTGCCAGCAGCCAAAGCGGGAGGTCCTACAATGAGCAGTTCTTC. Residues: CASSQSGRSYNEQFF.

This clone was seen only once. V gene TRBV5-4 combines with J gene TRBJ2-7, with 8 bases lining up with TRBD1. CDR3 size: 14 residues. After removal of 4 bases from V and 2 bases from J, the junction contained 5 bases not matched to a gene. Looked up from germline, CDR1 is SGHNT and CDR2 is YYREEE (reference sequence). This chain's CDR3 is CASSLGQGAYEQYV. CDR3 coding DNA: TGTGCCAGCAGCCTAGGACAGGGAGCCTACGAGCAGTACGTC.

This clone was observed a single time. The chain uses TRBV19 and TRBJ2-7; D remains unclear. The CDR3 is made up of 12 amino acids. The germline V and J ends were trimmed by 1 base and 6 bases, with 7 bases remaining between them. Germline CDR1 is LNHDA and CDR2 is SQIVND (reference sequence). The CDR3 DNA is TGTGCCAGTAGTATAGCACGGAGCGAGCAGTACTTC. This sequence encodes CASSIARSEQYF.

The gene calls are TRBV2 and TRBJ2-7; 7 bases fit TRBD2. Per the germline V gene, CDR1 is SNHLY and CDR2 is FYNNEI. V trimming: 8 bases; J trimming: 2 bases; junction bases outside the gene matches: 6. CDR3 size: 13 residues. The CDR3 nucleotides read TGTGCCAGCTCAGCGGGACTAACCTACGAGCAGTACTTC. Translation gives CASSAGLTYEQYF.

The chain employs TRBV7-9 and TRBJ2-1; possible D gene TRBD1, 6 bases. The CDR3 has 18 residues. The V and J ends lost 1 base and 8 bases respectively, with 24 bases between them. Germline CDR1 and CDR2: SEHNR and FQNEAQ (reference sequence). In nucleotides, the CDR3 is TGTGCCAGCAGCTTAGGCTCCCTTTCTATACAGGGATCGGATGAGCAGTTCTTC. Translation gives CASSLGSLSIQGSDEQFF.

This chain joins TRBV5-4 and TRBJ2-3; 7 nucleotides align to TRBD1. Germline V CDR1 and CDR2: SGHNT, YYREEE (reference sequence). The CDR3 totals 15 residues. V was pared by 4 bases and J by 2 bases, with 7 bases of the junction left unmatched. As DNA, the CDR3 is TGTGCCAGCAGCCCCAACAGGGGTAACACAGATACGCAGTATTTT. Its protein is CASSPNRGNTDTQYF. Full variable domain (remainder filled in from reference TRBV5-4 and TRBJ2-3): ETGVTQSPTHLIKTRGQQVTLRCSSQSGHNTVSWYQQALGQGPQFIFQYYREEENGRGNFPPRFSGLQFPNYSSELNVNALELDDSALYLCASSPNRGNTDTQYFGPGTRLTVL.

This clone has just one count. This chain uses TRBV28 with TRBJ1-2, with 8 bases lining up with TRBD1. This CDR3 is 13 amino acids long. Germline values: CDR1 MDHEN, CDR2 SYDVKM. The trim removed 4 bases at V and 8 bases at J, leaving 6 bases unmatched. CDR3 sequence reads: CASSSTNRGGYTF. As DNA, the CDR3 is TGTGCCAGCAGTTCCACGAACAGGGGGGGCTACACCTTC.

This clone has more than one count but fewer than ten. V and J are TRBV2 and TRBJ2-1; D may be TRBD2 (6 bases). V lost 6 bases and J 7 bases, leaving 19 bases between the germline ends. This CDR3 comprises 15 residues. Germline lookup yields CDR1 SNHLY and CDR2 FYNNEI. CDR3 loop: CASRFSRAGRNEQFF. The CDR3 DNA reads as TGTGCCAGCAGGTTTTCGAGGGCGGGACGGAATGAGCAGTTCTTC.